These 9 T cell receptor beta chains were all obtained from the same sample, sequenced in a study of neurological immune-mediated disorders. In TCRdb, the 5' RACE reads were re-called with MiXCR into one record per CDR3 protein. The table lists around 83,000 distinct CDR3 sequences, around 14% of them singletons. The sample consisted of PBMCs. The receptors shown here come from a woman aged 50 to 60 in good health.

The table lists this clonotype with a few counts. The V and J genes are TRBV27 and TRBJ2-1; D uncertain. The germline V and J ends were trimmed by 7 bases and 3 bases, with 25 bases remaining between them. Germline values: CDR1 MNHEY, CDR2 SMNVEV (reference sequence). The length of the CDR3 is 18 residues. The CDR3 sequence: CASIMKRRTGDSYNEQFF. The CDR3 DNA follows: TGTGCCAGCATCATGAAGAGGCGGACCGGAGATAGCTACAATGAGCAGTTCTTC.

This chain links TRBV7-3 with TRBJ2-1; D is unclear. The germline V and J ends were trimmed by 4 bases and 4 bases, with 11 bases remaining between them. Germline loops: CDR1 SGHTA, CDR2 FQGTGA. CDR3 length: 14 amino acids. The chain's CDR3 is CASSSGESYNEQFF. DNA for the CDR3: TGTGCCAGCAGCTCCGGAGAGTCTTACAATGAGCAGTTCTTC. Complete variable domain (other parts from reference TRBV7-3 and TRBJ2-1): GAGVSQTPSNKVTEKGKYVELRCDPISGHTALYWYRQSLGQGPEFLIYFQGTGAADDSGLPNDRFFAVRPEGSVSTLKIQRTERGDSAVYLCASSSGESYNEQFFGPGTRLTVL.

There are many counts of this clonotype. V usage is TRBV5-1 and J usage is TRBJ2-5; D ambiguous. Germline V gene sequence: CDR1 SGHRS, CDR2 YFSETQ. V lost 6 bases, J lost 2 bases, and 17 bases lay in between. This CDR3 is 15 amino acids long. CDR3 sequence: CASMRQTIGQETQYF. CDR3 DNA: TGCGCCAGCATGAGACAAACTATAGGTCAAGAGACCCAGTACTTC.

This clonotype was seen ten or more times. The CDR3 sequence: CASNYQSYNSPLHF. CDR3 bases: TGTGCCAGCAACTACCAAAGTTATAATTCACCCCTCCACTTT. The chain is built from TRBV12-3 or TRBV12-4 and TRBJ1-6; D gene uncertain. Trimming took 7 bases from V and 4 from J, leaving 11 bases between them. CDR3 size: 14 residues.

This clonotype was observed at least ten times. The genes are TRBV5-1 and TRBJ2-1; 7 nucleotides line up with TRBD1. The CDR3 is made up of 14 amino acids. V shed 3 bases and J 1 base; nucleotides not matched to a gene: 1. Germline V gene data show CDR1 as SGHRS and CDR2 as YFSETQ. DNA of the CDR3: TGCGCCAGCAGCTCGGGACAGTCCTACAATGAGCAGTTCTTC. Translating gives CASSSGQSYNEQFF.

This sequence joins TRBV19 and TRBJ2-7; 8 bases are shared with TRBD2. Germline V gene lookup returns CDR1 LNHDA and CDR2 SQIVND (reference sequence). V was clipped by 6 bases and J by 0 bases; unmatched bases: 4. The CDR3 consists of 14 residues. The CDR3: CASRVAGTSYEQYF. In DNA, the CDR3 is TGTGCCAGTAGAGTAGCGGGGACCTCCTACGAGCAGTACTTC.

The chain couples TRBV11-2 to TRBJ2-2; D is undetermined. This CDR3 is built from 12 residues. Trimming left V 3 bases short and J 9 bases short, with 8 bases between. The germline gives CDR1 SGHAT, CDR2 FQNNGV. CDR3: CASSFVLRELFF. The CDR3 DNA sequence: TGTGCCAGCAGCTTCGTCCTTAGGGAGCTGTTTTTT.

This clonotype came up many times. The rearrangement uses TRBV5-1 and TRBJ2-3; possible D gene TRBD1, 6 bases. The germline V and J ends were trimmed by 6 bases and 4 bases, with 21 bases remaining between them. The CDR3 sequence is 16 residues long. The germline CDR1 and CDR2 sequences are SGHRS and YFSETQ. CDR3 residues: CASTSGQSLAADTQYF. The CDR3, as DNA: TGCGCCAGCACCTCCGGACAGAGCCTAGCAGCAGATACGCAGTATTTT.

This clonotype was seen many times. The chain combines TRBV18 with TRBJ2-2; 8 nucleotides line up with TRBD1. Germline assignment: CDR1 KGHSH and CDR2 LQKENI. This CDR3 has 16 amino acids. V was pared by 2 bases and J by 4 bases, with 6 bases of the junction left unmatched. The CDR3 nucleotides are TGTGCCAGCTCACCAATCGCGACAGGGGTCACCGGGGAGCTGTTTTTT. Protein: CASSPIATGVTGELFF.